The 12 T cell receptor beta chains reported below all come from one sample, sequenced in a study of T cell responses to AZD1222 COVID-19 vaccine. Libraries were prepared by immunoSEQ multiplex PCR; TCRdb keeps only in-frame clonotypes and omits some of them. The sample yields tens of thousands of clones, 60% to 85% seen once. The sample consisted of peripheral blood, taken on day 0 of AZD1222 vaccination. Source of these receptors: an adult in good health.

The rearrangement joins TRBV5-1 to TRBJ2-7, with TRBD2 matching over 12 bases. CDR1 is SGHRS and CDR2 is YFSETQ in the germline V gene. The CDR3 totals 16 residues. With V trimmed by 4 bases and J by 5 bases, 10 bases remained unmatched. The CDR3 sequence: CASSTYRTSGINEQYF. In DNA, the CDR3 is TGCGCCAGCAGCACCTATCGGACTAGCGGGATTAACGAGCAGTACTTC.

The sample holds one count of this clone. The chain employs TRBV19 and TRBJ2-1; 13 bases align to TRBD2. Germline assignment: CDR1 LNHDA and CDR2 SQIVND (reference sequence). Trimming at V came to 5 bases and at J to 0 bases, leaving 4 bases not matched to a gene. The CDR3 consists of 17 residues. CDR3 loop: CASSLGLAGVSYNEQFF. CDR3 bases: TGTGCCAGTAGTCTCGGACTAGCGGGAGTCTCCTACAATGAGCAGTTCTTC.

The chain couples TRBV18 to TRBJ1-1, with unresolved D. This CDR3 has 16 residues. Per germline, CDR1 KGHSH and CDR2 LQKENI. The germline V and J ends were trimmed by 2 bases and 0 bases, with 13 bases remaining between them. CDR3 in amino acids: CASSPRGQLMNTEAFF. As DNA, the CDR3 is TGTGCCAGCTCACCAAGAGGGCAGTTAATGAACACTGAAGCTTTCTTT.

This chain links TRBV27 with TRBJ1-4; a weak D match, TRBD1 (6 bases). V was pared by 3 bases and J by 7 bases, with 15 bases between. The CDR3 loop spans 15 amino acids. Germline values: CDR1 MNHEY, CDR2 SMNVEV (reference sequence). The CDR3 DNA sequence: TGTGCCAGCAGTTTGGTTAGGGGGTTTGGTGAAAAACTGTTTTTT. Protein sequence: CASSLVRGFGEKLFF.

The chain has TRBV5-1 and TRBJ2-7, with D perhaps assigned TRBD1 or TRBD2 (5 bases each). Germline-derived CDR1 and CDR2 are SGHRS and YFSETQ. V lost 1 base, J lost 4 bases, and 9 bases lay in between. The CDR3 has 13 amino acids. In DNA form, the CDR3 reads TGCGCCAGCAGCTTGTTGGGGGATTACGAGCAGTACTTC. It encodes CASSLLGDYEQYF. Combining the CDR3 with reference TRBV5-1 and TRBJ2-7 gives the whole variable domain KAGVTQTPRYLIKTRGQQVTLSCSPISGHRSVSWYQQTPGQGLQFLFEYFSETQRNKGNFPGRFSGRQFSNSRSEMNVSTLELGDSALYLCASSLLGDYEQYFGPGTRLTVT.

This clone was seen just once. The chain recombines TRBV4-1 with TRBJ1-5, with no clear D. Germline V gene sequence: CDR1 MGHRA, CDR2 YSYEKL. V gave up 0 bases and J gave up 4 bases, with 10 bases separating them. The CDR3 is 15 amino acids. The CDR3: CASSQEDRENQPQHF. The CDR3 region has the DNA TGCGCCAGCAGCCAAGAAGACCGGGAGAATCAGCCCCAGCATTTT.

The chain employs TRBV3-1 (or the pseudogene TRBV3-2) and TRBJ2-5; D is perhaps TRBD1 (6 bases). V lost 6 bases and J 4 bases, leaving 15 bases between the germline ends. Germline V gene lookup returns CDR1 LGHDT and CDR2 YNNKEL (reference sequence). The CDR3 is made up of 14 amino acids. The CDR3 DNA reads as TGTGCCAGCAGGCCAGAGACAGGTTCAGAGACCCAGTACTTC. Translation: CASRPETGSETQYF.

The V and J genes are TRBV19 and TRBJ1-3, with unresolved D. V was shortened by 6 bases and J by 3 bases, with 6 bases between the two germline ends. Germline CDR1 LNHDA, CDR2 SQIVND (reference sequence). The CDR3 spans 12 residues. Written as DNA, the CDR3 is TGTGCCAGTAGCTCCGATGGAAACACCATATATTTT. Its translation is CASSSDGNTIYF.

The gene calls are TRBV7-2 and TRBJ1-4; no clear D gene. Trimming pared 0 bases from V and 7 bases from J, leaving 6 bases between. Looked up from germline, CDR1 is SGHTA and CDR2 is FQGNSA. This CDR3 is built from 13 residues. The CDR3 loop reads CASSLAATEKLFF. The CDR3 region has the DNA TGTGCCAGCAGCTTAGCCGCAACTGAAAAACTGTTTTTT.

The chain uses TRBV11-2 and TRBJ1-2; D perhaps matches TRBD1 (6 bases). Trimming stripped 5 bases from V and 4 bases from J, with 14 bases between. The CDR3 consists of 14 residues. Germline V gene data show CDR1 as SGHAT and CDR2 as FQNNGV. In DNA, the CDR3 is TGTGCCAGCAGCCCCCTACAGGGTAGCTATGGCTACACCTTC. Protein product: CASSPLQGSYGYTF. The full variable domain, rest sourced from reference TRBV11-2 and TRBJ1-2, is EAGVAQSPRYKIIEKRQSVAFWCNPISGHATLYWYQQILGQGPKLLIQFQNNGVVDDSQLPKDRFSAERLKGVDSTLKIQPAKLEDSAVYLCASSPLQGSYGYTFGSGTRLTVV.

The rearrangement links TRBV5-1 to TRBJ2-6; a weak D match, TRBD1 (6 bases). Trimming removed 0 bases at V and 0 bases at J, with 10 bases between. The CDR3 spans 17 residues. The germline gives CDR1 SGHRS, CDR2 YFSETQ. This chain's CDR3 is CASSLEGQPSGANVLTF. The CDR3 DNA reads TGCGCCAGCAGCTTGGAGGGACAACCCTCTGGGGCCAACGTCCTGACTTTC.

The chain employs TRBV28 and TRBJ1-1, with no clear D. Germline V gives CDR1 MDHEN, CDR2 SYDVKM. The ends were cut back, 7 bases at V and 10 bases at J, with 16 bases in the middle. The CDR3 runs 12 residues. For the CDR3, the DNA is TGTGCCAGCACCATGGAGGACCTGGCAGCTTTCTTT. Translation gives CASTMEDLAAFF.